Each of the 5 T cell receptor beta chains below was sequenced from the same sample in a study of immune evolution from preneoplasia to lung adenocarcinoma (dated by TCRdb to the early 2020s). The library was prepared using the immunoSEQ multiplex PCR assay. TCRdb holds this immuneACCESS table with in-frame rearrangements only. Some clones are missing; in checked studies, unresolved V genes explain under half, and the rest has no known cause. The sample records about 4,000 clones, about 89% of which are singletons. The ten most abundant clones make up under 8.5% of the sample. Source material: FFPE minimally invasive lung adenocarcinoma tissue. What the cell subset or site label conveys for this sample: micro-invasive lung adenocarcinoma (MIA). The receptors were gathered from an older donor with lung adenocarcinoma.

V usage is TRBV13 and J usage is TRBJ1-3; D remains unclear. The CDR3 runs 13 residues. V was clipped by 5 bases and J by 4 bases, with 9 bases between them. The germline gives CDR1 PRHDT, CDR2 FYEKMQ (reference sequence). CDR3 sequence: CASSTSGGNTIYF. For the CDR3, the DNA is TGTGCCAGCAGCACTAGTGGCGGAAACACCATATATTTT.

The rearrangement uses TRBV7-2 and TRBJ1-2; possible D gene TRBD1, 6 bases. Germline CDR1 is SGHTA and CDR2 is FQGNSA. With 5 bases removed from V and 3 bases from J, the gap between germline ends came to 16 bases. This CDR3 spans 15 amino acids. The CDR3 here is CASSVIQGKDYGYTF. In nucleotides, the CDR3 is TGTGCCAGCAGCGTTATACAGGGAAAGGACTATGGCTACACCTTC.

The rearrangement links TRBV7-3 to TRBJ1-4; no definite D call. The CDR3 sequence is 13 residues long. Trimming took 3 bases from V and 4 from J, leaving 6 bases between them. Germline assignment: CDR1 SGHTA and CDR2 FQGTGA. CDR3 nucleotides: TGTGCCAGCAGCTTGGGCGGTAATGAAAAACTGTTTTTT. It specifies CASSLGGNEKLFF.

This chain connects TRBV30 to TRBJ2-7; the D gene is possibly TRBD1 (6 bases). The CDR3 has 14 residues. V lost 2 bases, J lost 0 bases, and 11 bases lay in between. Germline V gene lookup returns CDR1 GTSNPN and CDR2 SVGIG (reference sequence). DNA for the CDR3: TGTGCCTGGAGTAAGGGACAAGTCTCCTACGAGCAGTACTTC. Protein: CAWSKGQVSYEQYF.

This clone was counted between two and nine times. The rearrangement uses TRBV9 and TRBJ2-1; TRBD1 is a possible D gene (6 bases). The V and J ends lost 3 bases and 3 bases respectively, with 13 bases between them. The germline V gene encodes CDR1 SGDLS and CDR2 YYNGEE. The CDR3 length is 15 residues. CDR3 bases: TGTGCCAGCAGCGGGGGGCCGACTTACTACAATGAGCAGTTCTTC. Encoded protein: CASSGGPTYYNEQFF.